These 15 T cell receptor beta chains came from one sample sequenced in a study of shared clonotypes between healthy human individuals. Here immunoSEQ multiplex PCR was the method, and the copy in TCRdb shows in-frame clones only, minus some. The sample holds about 1.5 million clones, about 98% seen once. Specimen: naive CD4+ T cells sorted from blood. Subset given: CD45RA+ positively selected. These receptors all stem from a young man in good health.

This chain connects TRBV5-1 to TRBJ1-1, with 9 bases that match TRBD1. In germline, CDR1 is SGHRS, CDR2 YFSETQ. The length of the CDR3 is 14 residues. The J segment lost 3 bases and the V segment lost 4 bases, leaving 4 bases of the junction unmatched. CDR3 DNA: TGCGCCAGCAGCCTACAGGGGGCACACACTGAAGCTTTCTTT. Its translation: CASSLQGAHTEAFF.

The CDR3 loop reads CASSPDSRLSTDTQYF. CDR3 in DNA: TGTGCCAGCAGCCCCGACAGCCGTCTGAGCACAGATACGCAGTATTTT. The V call is TRBV5-4, the J call TRBJ2-3, with D possibly matching TRBD1 (5 bases). Germline CDR1 SGHNT, CDR2 YYREEE (reference sequence). This CDR3 has 16 amino acids. Trimming stripped 4 bases from V and 0 bases from J, with 15 bases between.

Here the CDR3 reads CASSVGTGDGYTF. The CDR3 bases are TGTGCCAGCAGCGTAGGGACAGGGGATGGCTACACCTTC. V gene TRBV9 combines with J gene TRBJ1-2; TRBD1 aligns across 9 bases. V shed 0 bases, J shed 6 bases, and the junction held 0 bases outside the gene matches. CDR3 length: 13 amino acids. Looked up from germline, CDR1 is SGDLS and CDR2 is YYNGEE. The full variable domain, with the rest looked up from reference TRBV9 and TRBJ1-2, is DSGVTQTPKHLITATGQRVTLRCSPRSGDLSVYWYQQSLDQGLQFLIQYYNGEERAKGNILERFSAQQFPDLHSELNLSSLELGDSALYFCASSVGTGDGYTFGSGTRLTVV.

This sequence joins TRBV7-6 and TRBJ2-6; TRBD1 agrees at 7 bases. The CDR3 sequence is 18 residues long. Germline CDR1 SGHVS, CDR2 FNYEAQ. Trimming cost V 0 bases and J 0 bases; bases outside gene matches: 5. CDR3 loop: CASSLAVRGSSGANVLTF. In nucleotides, the CDR3 is TGTGCCAGCAGCTTAGCAGTCAGGGGGTCCTCTGGGGCCAACGTCCTGACTTTC. The whole variable domain, remainder taken from reference TRBV7-6 and TRBJ2-6, is GAGVSQSPRYKVTKRGQDVALRCDPISGHVSLYWYRQALGQGPEFLTYFNYEAQQDKSGLPNDRFSAERPEGSISTLTIQRTEQRDSAMYRCASSLAVRGSSGANVLTFGAGSRLTVL.

This chain joins TRBV7-8 and TRBJ2-1, with 9 bases aligning to TRBD2. Trimming took 4 bases from V and 8 from J; bases not matched to a gene: 12. Germline lookup yields CDR1 SGHVS and CDR2 FQNEAQ. This CDR3 has 16 residues. CDR3 bases: TGTGCCAGCAGCTCTCTTGGCGGGAGGGCCTTTTATGAGCAGTTCTTC. Translating gives CASSSLGGRAFYEQFF.

The chain links TRBV9 to TRBJ1-4, with D uncertain. Germline V gene sequence: CDR1 SGDLS, CDR2 YYNGEE. The V end lost 1 base, the J end lost 4 bases, and 5 bases lay between the germline ends. The CDR3 consists of 13 residues. Here the CDR3 reads CASSVSSNEKLFF. The CDR3 DNA follows: TGTGCCAGCAGCGTATCCAGTAATGAAAAACTGTTTTTT.

The chain uses TRBV28 and TRBJ2-7; 7 bases are a match to TRBD1. The length of the CDR3 is 17 residues. Germline-derived CDR1 and CDR2 are MDHEN and SYDVKM. With V trimmed by 6 bases and J by 1 base, 15 bases remained unmatched. CDR3 nucleotide sequence: TGTGCCAGCAGACAGCGGCCGGGACAGTTCTCATCCTACGAGCAGTACTTC. As protein: CASRQRPGQFSSYEQYF. Filled out from reference TRBV28 and TRBJ2-7, the complete variable domain reads DVKVTQSSRYLVKRTGEKVFLECVQDMDHENMFWYRQDPGLGLRLIYFSYDVKMKEKGDIPEGYSVSREKKERFSLILESASTNQTSMYLCASRQRPGQFSSYEQYFGPGTRLTVT.

The chain recombines TRBV6-5 with TRBJ2-3, with D possibly TRBD2 on 5 matching bases. The CDR3 loop spans 15 amino acids. Trimming stripped 2 bases from V and 6 bases from J, with 15 bases between. Germline V gene sequence: CDR1 MNHEY, CDR2 SVGAGI. Written as DNA, the CDR3 is TGTGCCAGCAGTTACGGCGGGCCTGGTGGGGATACGCAGTATTTT. As protein: CASSYGGPGGDTQYF.

The chain has TRBV28 and TRBJ2-1; tentative D call: TRBD1 (5 bases). Deletions cut 8 bases from V and 9 bases from J, with 14 bases between. Germline assignment: CDR1 MDHEN and CDR2 SYDVKM. The CDR3 is 12 residues long. CDR3 sequence: CASQRPTGEQFF. CDR3 bases: TGTGCCAGCCAACGTCCCACAGGTGAGCAGTTCTTC. The full variable domain, with the rest looked up from reference TRBV28 and TRBJ2-1, is DVKVTQSSRYLVKRTGEKVFLECVQDMDHENMFWYRQDPGLGLRLIYFSYDVKMKEKGDIPEGYSVSREKKERFSLILESASTNQTSMYLCASQRPTGEQFFGPGTRLTVL.

The chain has TRBV4-1 and TRBJ1-1; 12 nucleotides agree with TRBD1. This CDR3 is built from 16 residues. After removal of 1 base from V and 6 bases from J, the junction contained 6 bases not matched to a gene. Germline-derived CDR1 and CDR2 are MGHRA and YSYEKL. The CDR3 DNA follows: TGCGCCAGCAGCCAAGGAAGGGACAGGGGGCAGGCTGAAGCTTTCTTT. It specifies CASSQGRDRGQAEAFF.

The chain has TRBV30 and TRBJ2-1, with D possibly TRBD2 on 6 matching bases. The V gene's germline CDR1 is GTSNPN and CDR2 SVGIG (reference sequence). CDR3 length: 15 residues. Trimming took off 0 bases at V and 7 bases at J, with 16 bases between the two ends. CDR3 coding DNA: TGTGCCTGGAGTGTCGGGGTGGCTGCGGGGAATGAGCAGTTCTTC. As protein: CAWSVGVAAGNEQFF.

The rearrangement joins TRBV28 to TRBJ1-1; no clear D gene. This CDR3 spans 13 amino acids. V shed 3 bases and J shed 7 bases, with 12 bases lying between them. Germline assignment: CDR1 MDHEN and CDR2 SYDVKM. Here the CDR3 reads CASSLEVPFEAFF. The CDR3 DNA is TGTGCCAGCAGTTTGGAGGTGCCGTTTGAAGCTTTCTTT.

The rearrangement uses TRBV11-2 and TRBJ1-4, with TRBD1 identical over 7 bases. V shed 0 bases, J shed 14 bases, and the junction held 12 bases outside the gene matches. The CDR3 is 15 residues long. Germline V gene sequence: CDR1 SGHAT, CDR2 FQNNGV. Here the CDR3 reads CASSLERGTAGSLFF. CDR3 sequence (DNA): TGTGCCAGCAGCTTAGAGAGGGGGACAGCCGGCTCCCTGTTTTTT.

The genes are TRBV29-1 and TRBJ2-5; 8 bases map to TRBD2. The J segment lost 4 bases and the V segment lost 6 bases, leaving 7 bases of the junction unmatched. Germline assignment: CDR1 SQVTM and CDR2 ANQGSEA. The CDR3 totals 13 residues. CDR3 sequence (DNA): TGCAGCGTCGACCCTACTAGCGGAGAGACCCAGTACTTC. Encoded protein: CSVDPTSGETQYF.

This clone was found once. The J gene is TRBJ2-7, the V gene TRBV6-1; D perhaps matches TRBD1 (6 bases). V was pared by 5 bases and J by 3 bases, with 17 bases between. Germline values: CDR1 MNHNS, CDR2 SASEGT. The CDR3 runs 15 residues. The CDR3 coding sequence is TGTGCCAGCAGTTCCTATACAGGGAACGTCTACGAGCAGTACTTC. It specifies CASSSYTGNVYEQYF.